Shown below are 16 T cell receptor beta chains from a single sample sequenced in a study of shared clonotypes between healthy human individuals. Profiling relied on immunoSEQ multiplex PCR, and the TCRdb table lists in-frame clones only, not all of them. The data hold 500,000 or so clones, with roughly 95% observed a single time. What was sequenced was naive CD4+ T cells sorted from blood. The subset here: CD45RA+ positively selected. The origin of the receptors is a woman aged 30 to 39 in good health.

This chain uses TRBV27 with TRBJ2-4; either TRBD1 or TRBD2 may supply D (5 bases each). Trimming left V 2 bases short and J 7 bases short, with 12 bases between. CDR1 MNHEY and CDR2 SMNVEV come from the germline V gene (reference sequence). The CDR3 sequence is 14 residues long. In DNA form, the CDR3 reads TGTGCCAGCAGTTTAAGAGGGGTAGGTAACATTCAGTACTTC. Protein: CASSLRGVGNIQYF.

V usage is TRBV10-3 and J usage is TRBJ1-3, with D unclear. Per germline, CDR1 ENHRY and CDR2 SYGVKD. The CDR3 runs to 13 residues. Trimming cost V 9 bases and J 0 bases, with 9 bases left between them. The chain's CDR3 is CAILDNSGNTIYF. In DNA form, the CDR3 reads TGTGCCATTCTCGACAACTCTGGAAACACCATATATTTT.

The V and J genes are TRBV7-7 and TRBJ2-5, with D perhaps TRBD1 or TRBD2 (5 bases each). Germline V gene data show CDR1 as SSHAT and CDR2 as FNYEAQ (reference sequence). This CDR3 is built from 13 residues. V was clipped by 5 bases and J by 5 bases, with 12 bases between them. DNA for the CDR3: TGTGCCAGCAGCCTGGGGGAATCGGAGACCCAGTACTTC. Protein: CASSLGESETQYF.

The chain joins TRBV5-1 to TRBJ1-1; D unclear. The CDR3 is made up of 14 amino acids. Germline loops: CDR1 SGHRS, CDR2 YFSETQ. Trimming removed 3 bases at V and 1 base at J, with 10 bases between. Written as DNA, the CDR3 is TGCGCCAGCAGCTCCGCCGGCGGGAACACTGAAGCTTTCTTT. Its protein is CASSSAGGNTEAFF.

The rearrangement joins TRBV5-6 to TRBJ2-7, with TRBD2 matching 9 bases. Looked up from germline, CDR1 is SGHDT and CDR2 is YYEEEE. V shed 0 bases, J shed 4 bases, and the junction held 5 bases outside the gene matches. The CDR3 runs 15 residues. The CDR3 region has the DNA TGTGCCAGCAGCTTGGGGCTAGCGGGAATATACGAGCAGTACTTC. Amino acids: CASSLGLAGIYEQYF.

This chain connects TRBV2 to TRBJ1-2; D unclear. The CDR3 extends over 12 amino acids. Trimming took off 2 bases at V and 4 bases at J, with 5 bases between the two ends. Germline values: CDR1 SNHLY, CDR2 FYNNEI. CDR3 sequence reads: CASSETSYGYTF. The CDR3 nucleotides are TGTGCCAGCAGTGAAACCAGCTATGGCTACACCTTC.

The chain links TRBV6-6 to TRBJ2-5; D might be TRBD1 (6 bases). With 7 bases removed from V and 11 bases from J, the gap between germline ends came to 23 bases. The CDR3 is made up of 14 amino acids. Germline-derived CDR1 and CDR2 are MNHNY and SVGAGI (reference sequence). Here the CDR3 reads CASNPLGTPGEQYF. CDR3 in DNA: TGTGCCAGCAACCCTCTAGGGACACCCGGAGAGCAGTACTTC.

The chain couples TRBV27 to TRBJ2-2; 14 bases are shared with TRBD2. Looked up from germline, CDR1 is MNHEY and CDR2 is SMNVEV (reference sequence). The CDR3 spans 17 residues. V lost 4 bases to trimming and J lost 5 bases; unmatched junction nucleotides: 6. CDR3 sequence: CASSSPGLAGVTGELFF. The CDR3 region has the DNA TGTGCCAGCAGTTCACCGGGACTAGCGGGAGTTACCGGGGAGCTGTTTTTT.

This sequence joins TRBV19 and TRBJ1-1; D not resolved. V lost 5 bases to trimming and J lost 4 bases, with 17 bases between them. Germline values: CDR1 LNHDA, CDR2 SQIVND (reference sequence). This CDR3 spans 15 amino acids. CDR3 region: CASSHGPDGGTEAFF. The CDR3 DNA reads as TGTGCCAGTAGTCACGGACCCGACGGTGGCACTGAAGCTTTCTTT.

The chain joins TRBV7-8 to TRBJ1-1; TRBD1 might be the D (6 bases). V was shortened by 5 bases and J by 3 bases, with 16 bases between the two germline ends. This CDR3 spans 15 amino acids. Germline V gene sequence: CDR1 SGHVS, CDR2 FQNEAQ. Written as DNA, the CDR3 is TGTGCCAGCAGCAACGGGGGCATACCGTACACTGAAGCTTTCTTT. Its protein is CASSNGGIPYTEAFF.

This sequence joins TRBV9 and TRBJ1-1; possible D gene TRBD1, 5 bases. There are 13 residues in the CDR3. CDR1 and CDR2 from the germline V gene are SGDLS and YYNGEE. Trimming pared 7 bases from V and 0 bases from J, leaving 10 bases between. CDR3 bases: TGTGCCAGCGGGGAGGGGATGAACACTGAAGCTTTCTTT. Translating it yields CASGEGMNTEAFF.

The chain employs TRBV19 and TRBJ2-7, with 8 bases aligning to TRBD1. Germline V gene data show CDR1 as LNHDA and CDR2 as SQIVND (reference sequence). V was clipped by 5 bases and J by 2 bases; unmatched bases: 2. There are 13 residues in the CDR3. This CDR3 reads CASSEDRAYEQYF. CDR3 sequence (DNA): TGTGCCAGTAGTGAGGACAGGGCCTACGAGCAGTACTTC. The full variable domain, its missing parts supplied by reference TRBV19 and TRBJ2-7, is DGGITQSPKYLFRKEGQNVTLSCEQNLNHDAMYWYRQDPGQGLRLIYYSQIVNDFQKGDIAEGYSVSREKKESFPLTVTSAQKNPTAFYLCASSEDRAYEQYFGPGTRLTVT.

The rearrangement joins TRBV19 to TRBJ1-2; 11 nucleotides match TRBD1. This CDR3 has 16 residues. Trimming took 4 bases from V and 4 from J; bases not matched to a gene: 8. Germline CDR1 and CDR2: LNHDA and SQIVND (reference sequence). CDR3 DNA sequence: TGTGCCAGTAGTAAGAAGTGGACAGGGGGCGCCTATGGCTACACCTTC. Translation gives CASSKKWTGGAYGYTF. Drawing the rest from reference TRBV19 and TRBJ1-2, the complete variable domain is DGGITQSPKYLFRKEGQNVTLSCEQNLNHDAMYWYRQDPGQGLRLIYYSQIVNDFQKGDIAEGYSVSREKKESFPLTVTSAQKNPTAFYLCASSKKWTGGAYGYTFGSGTRLTVV.

The chain's CDR3 is CASSAQGITEAFF. CDR3 coding DNA: TGTGCCAGCAGCGCCCAGGGTATCACTGAAGCTTTCTTT. The chain joins TRBV11-2 to TRBJ1-1, with D maybe TRBD1 (5 bases). The germline V gene has CDR1 SGHAT and CDR2 FQNNGV. The CDR3 spans 13 residues. Deletions cut 5 bases from V and 4 bases from J, with 11 bases between.

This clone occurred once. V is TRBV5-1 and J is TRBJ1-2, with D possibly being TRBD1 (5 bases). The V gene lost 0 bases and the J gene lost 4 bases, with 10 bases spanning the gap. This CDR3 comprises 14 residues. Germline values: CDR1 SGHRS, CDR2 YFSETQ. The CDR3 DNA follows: TGCGCCAGCAGCTTGGGGGACGGACCCTATGGCTACACCTTC. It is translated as CASSLGDGPYGYTF.

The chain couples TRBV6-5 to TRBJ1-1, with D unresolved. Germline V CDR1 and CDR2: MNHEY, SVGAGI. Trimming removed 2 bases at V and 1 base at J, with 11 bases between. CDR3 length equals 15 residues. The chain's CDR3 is CASSYESAGNTEAFF. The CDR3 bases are TGTGCCAGCAGTTACGAATCAGCGGGGAACACTGAAGCTTTCTTT.